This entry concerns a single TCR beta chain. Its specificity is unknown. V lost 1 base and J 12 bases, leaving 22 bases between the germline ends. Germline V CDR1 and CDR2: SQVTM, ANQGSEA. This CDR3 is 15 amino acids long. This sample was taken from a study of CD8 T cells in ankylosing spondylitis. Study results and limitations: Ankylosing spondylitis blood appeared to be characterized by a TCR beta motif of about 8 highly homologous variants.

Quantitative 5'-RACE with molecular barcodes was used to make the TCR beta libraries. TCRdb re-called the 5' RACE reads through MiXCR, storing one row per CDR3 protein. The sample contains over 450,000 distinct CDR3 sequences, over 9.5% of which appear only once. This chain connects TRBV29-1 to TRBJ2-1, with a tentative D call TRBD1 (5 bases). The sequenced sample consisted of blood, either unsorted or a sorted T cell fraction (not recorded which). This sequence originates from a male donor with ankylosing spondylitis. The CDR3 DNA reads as TGCAGCGTTGAAGGGGGCCACAGAAGCAGCACGGGGCAGTTCTTC. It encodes CSVEGGHRSSTGQFF.